This T cell receptor (beta chain) was profiled in a study of T-cell memory formation after mild COVID-19. Study-level results: Those CD4+ clones that contracted were mainly in CM and EM (CD8+ ones in EMRA). Some clones that responded turned up in pre-infection memory, which suggests that cross-reactive memory joined in. Proof of SARS-CoV-2 specificity was absent for the second-wave clones that crested on day 37.

This clonotype showed up just a few times. Its antigen is undetermined. With constant-segment primers, 5'RACE yielded cDNA libraries of TCR alpha and TCR beta that carried sample barcodes and UMIs. TCRdb independently ran MiXCR on the 5' RACE reads; one entry per CDR3 protein. The profile shows about 320,000 distinct CDR3 sequences, around 15% of them singletons. V was shortened by 3 bases and J by 2 bases, with 10 bases between the two germline ends. This CDR3 has 14 residues. This sequence joins TRBV12-3 or TRBV12-4 and TRBJ1-1; a possible D gene is TRBD1 (6 bases). The source is a man between 18 and 35 years old who had mild COVID-19 (a few samples of this study predate the infection). Cell type and time point are not known. The specimen was PBMCs or a T cell subset sorted from them (not recorded which). As DNA, the CDR3 is TGTGCCAGCAGTTTGATACAGGGTAACACTGAAGCTTTCTTT. Translation: CASSLIQGNTEAFF.